This section outlines one T cell receptor beta chain sequence together with its context. Per germline, CDR1 SGHRS and CDR2 YFSETQ. The V segment lost 3 bases and the J segment 9 bases; nucleotides outside the gene matches: 6. The CDR3 is 14 residues long. From the 5' RACE reads, TCRdb called clonotypes with MiXCR, one entry per CDR3 protein. The repertoire holds fewer than 80,000 distinct CDR3 sequences, with 20% to 25% as singletons. Sequenced material: memory CD4+ T cells sorted from a lymph node. The subset: memory CD4+ T cells, CD4+CD45RO+CD25-. This TCR came from a female donor with breast cancer. This chain links TRBV5-1 with TRBJ2-1; TRBD2 matches at 10 bases. Written as DNA, the CDR3 is TGCGCCAGCAGCTCGACTAGCGGGTCTGGTGAGCAGTTCTTC. Translated, it gives CASSSTSGSGEQFF.